This passage covers 5 T cell receptor beta chains from one sample sequenced in a study of blood T cell repertoires in COVID-19. Sequenced by immunoSEQ multiplex PCR; TCRdb stores in-frame clones only, minus some. The sample gives 100,000 to 150,000 clones, over 80% of which show up once; 25% to 35% is in the top ten. Input material: peripheral blood. These receptors were obtained from a woman between 65 and 79 years old with acute or convalescent COVID-19.

The V call is TRBV19, the J call TRBJ2-1; the match to TRBD2 covers 7 bases. This CDR3 comprises 13 residues. Germline V gene data show CDR1 as LNHDA and CDR2 as SQIVND (reference sequence). Trimming at V came to 4 bases and at J to 6 bases, leaving 3 bases not matched to a gene. DNA of the CDR3: TGTGCCAGTAGTACCGGGACTATCAATGAGCAGTTCTTC. Translated: CASSTGTINEQFF.

The V and J genes are TRBV6-6 and TRBJ1-5; 12 bases align to TRBD1. With V trimmed by 5 bases and J by 2 bases, 7 bases remained unmatched. Germline loops: CDR1 MNHNY, CDR2 SVGAGI (reference sequence). CDR3 length: 17 amino acids. CDR3 DNA sequence: TGTGCCAGCAGTCCCGGGACAGGGGGCGTAGGCAATCAGCCCCAGCATTTT. Translation gives CASSPGTGGVGNQPQHF.

The rearrangement uses TRBV24-1 and TRBJ1-3; D unresolved. The CDR3 is made up of 16 amino acids. The germline V gene has CDR1 KGHDR and CDR2 SFDVKD. V lost 0 bases and J lost 0, with 8 bases in between. The CDR3 bases are TGTGCCACCAGTGATTTGAGGCGGGACTCTGGAAACACCATATATTTT. As protein: CATSDLRRDSGNTIYF.

V usage is TRBV5-1 and J usage is TRBJ1-2, with D perhaps TRBD1 (5 bases). CDR1 and CDR2 (germline): SGHRS, YFSETQ. The CDR3 has 15 residues. V lost 0 bases and J 3 bases, leaving 12 bases between the germline ends. DNA for the CDR3: TGCGCCAGCAGCTTGGAGGGCAGGGTTGACTATGGCTACACCTTC. It encodes CASSLEGRVDYGYTF.

In its sample, this clone was seen a few times. The rearrangement uses TRBV28 and TRBJ1-5; 12 bases align to TRBD1. Trimming at V came to 6 bases and at J to 7 bases, leaving 10 bases not matched to a gene. The CDR3 runs 16 residues. From germline, CDR1 is MDHEN and CDR2 SYDVKM. In DNA, the CDR3 is TGTGCCAGCAGAATCCTCGGGACAGGGGGCAGGCAGCCCCAGCATTTT. Its protein product is CASRILGTGGRQPQHF.